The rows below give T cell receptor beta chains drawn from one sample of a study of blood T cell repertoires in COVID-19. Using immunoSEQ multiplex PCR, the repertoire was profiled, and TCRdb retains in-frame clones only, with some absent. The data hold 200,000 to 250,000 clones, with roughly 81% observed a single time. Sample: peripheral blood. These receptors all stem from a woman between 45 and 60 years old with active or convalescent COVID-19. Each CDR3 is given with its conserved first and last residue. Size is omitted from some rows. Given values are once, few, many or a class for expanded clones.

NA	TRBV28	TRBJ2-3	CASSPSGGAKGSDTQYF
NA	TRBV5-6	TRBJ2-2	CASSFPTRNAGELFF
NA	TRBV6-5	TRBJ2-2	CASDRGTGELFF
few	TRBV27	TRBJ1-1	CASSSDRGKTFF
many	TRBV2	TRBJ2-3	CASVGLAGFTDTQYF
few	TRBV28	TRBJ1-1	CASSPRGQDTEAFF
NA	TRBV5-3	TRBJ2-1	CARSLRLAGYNEQFF
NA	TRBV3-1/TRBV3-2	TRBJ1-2	CASSPRDTDYGYTF
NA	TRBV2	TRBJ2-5	CASSGRTSGRAGETQYF
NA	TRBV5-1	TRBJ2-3	CASSPDSRTDTQYF
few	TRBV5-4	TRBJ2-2	CASSSPETGNTGELFF
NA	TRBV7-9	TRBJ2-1	CASSLSSGNEQFF
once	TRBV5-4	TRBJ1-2	CASSFIRQIGYTF
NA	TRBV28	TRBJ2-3	CASRLDTQYF
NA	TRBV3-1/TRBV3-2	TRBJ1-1	CASSHNGEGEAFF
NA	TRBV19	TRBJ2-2	CASTRLATNTGELFF
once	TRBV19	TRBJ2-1	CASSNPTGQGINEQFF
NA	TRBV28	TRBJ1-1	CASSDPMTGVNTEAFF
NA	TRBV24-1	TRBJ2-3	CATSDPWVAGGTDTQYF
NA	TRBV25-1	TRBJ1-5	CASSGDGVLNQPQHF
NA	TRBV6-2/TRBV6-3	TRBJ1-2	CASSYEGALGYTF
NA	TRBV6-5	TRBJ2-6	CASSYAKNSGANVLTF
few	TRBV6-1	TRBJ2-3	CASSERGGLDTQYF
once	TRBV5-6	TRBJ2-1	CASSGQDNEQFF
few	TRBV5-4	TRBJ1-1	CASRITGGKGTEAFF
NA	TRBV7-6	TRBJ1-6	CASSLEGRPGDSPLHF
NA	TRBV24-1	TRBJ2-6	CATSDSARGTSGANVLTF
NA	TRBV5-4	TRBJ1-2	CASSLFGVDYGYTF
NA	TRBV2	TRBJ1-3	CASRGTGSGNTIYF